The 23 T cell receptor beta chains below come from one sample, sequenced in a study of OX40 agonist ivuxolimab in advanced cancers. Produced via immunoSEQ multiplex PCR; TCRdb's table is partial and in-frame only. In the table there are roughly 56,000 clones, approximately 88% of which are singletons. The specimen comprised CD4+ or CD8+ T cells sorted from blood, sampled in a trial of the OX40 agonist ivuxolimab. The receptors here all came from an adult with an advanced solid tumor such as melanoma, head and neck, liver or kidney cancer.

The rearrangement joins TRBV18 to TRBJ2-7, with D perhaps TRBD2 (6 bases). V lost 3 bases and J lost 2, with 11 bases in between. CDR1 is KGHSH and CDR2 is LQKENI in the germline V gene. The CDR3 is made up of 14 amino acids. CDR3 bases: TGTGCCAGCTCACCTCCGGGACTGGCCTACGAGCAGTACTTC. This encodes CASSPPGLAYEQYF. Full variable domain (rest looked up from reference TRBV18 and TRBJ2-7): NAGVMQNPRHLVRRRGQEARLRCSPMKGHSHVYWYRQLPEEGLKFMVYLQKENIIDESGMPKERFSAEFPKEGPSILRIQQVVRGDSAAYFCASSPPGLAYEQYFGPGTRLTVT.

J is TRBJ1-1 and V is TRBV5-1; the D is unclear. Germline assignment: CDR1 SGHRS and CDR2 YFSETQ. Trimming removed 0 bases at V and 3 bases at J, with 6 bases between. The CDR3 extends over 13 amino acids. The CDR3 loop reads CASSLAPHTEAFF. CDR3 nucleotide sequence: TGCGCCAGCAGCTTGGCTCCTCACACTGAAGCTTTCTTT.

This sequence joins TRBV9 and TRBJ2-7; no definite D call. This CDR3 contains 15 residues. V lost 0 bases and J 0 bases, leaving 10 bases between the germline ends. Germline CDR1 is SGDLS and CDR2 is YYNGEE. CDR3 residues: CASSVGPSVSYEQYF. CDR3 sequence (DNA): TGTGCCAGCAGCGTAGGACCGTCGGTCTCCTACGAGCAGTACTTC.

V gene TRBV7-2 combines with J gene TRBJ2-5, with TRBD2 identical over 9 bases. The CDR3 has 15 amino acids. From germline, CDR1 is SGHTA and CDR2 FQGNSA. The J segment lost 5 bases and the V segment lost 3 bases, leaving 7 bases of the junction unmatched. The CDR3 here is CASSFDSGGEETQYF. DNA of the CDR3: TGTGCCAGCAGCTTTGATAGCGGGGGTGAGGAGACCCAGTACTTC.

The chain carries TRBV19 and TRBJ2-1, with TRBD1 as a possible D gene (5 bases). Trimming took off 1 base at V and 3 bases at J, with 10 bases between the two ends. This CDR3 is built from 15 residues. Germline values: CDR1 LNHDA, CDR2 SQIVND (reference sequence). The CDR3 DNA is TGTGCCAGTAGTATAGGGCAGGGATTCTACAATGAGCAGTTCTTC. Encoded protein: CASSIGQGFYNEQFF.

The gene calls are TRBV7-2 and TRBJ1-1, with a possible D match to TRBD1 (6 bases). The length of the CDR3 is 13 residues. With 2 bases removed from V and 3 bases from J, the gap between germline ends came to 7 bases. CDR1 and CDR2 (germline): SGHTA, FQGNSA. CDR3 region: CASSLQGYTEAFF. The DNA for the CDR3 is TGTGCCAGCAGCTTACAGGGGTACACTGAAGCTTTCTTT.

The chain links TRBV5-4 to TRBJ1-3, with unresolved D. V lost 4 bases, J lost 3 bases, and 11 bases lay in between. This CDR3 contains 14 residues. The germline V gene encodes CDR1 SGHNT and CDR2 YYREEE (reference sequence). CDR3 in amino acids: CASSNKGGGNTIYF. The CDR3 nucleotides read TGTGCCAGCAGCAACAAGGGCGGTGGAAACACCATATATTTT. The variable domain in full, completed from reference TRBV5-4 and TRBJ1-3, reads ETGVTQSPTHLIKTRGQQVTLRCSSQSGHNTVSWYQQALGQGPQFIFQYYREEENGRGNFPPRFSGLQFPNYSSELNVNALELDDSALYLCASSNKGGGNTIYFGEGSWLTVV.

The chain carries TRBV19 and TRBJ2-5; TRBD2 matches at 10 bases. This CDR3 has 16 amino acids. Trimming took 3 bases from V and 5 from J; bases not matched to a gene: 9. CDR1 and CDR2 (germline): LNHDA, SQIVND (reference sequence). The CDR3 bases are TGTGCCAGTAGTATGCGGCTAGCGGGAGCGGGCGAGACCCAGTACTTC. Amino acid sequence: CASSMRLAGAGETQYF.

The rearrangement links TRBV2 to TRBJ1-3; 10 positions agree with TRBD1. V shed 6 bases and J 5 bases; nucleotides not matched to a gene: 4. The CDR3 is 14 amino acids. Germline assignment: CDR1 SNHLY and CDR2 FYNNEI. The CDR3 spells CASRGTGARNTIYF. DNA of the CDR3: TGTGCCAGCAGGGGGACAGGGGCCCGAAACACCATATATTTT.

V is TRBV7-2 and J is TRBJ1-5; no definite D call. Germline CDR1 SGHTA, CDR2 FQGNSA. The CDR3 contains 13 residues. The V end was cut by 2 bases, the J end by 4 bases, with 6 bases between. CDR3 residues: CASSLRRNQPQHF. DNA for the CDR3: TGTGCCAGCAGCTTAAGAAGGAATCAGCCCCAGCATTTT.

The chain uses TRBV2 and TRBJ1-3; 8 bases are shared with TRBD1. CDR3 size: 15 residues. The V segment lost 6 bases and the J segment 0 bases; nucleotides outside the gene matches: 4. Germline V lookup: CDR1 SNHLY, CDR2 FYNNEI. In DNA form, the CDR3 reads TGTGCCAGCAGGGACAGGGCCACCTCTGGAAACACCATATATTTT. It codes for CASRDRATSGNTIYF. Combining the CDR3 with reference TRBV2 and TRBJ1-3 gives the whole variable domain EPEVTQTPSHQVTQMGQEVILRCVPISNHLYFYWYRQILGQKVEFLVSFYNNEISEKSEIFDDQFSVERPDGSNFTLKIRSTKLEDSAMYFCASRDRATSGNTIYFGEGSWLTVV.

This chain uses TRBV6-5 with TRBJ2-2; 10 bases fit TRBD1. Germline V gives CDR1 MNHEY, CDR2 SVGAGI. This CDR3 has 14 amino acids. With V trimmed by 7 bases and J by 8 bases, 7 bases remained unmatched. CDR3 DNA: TGTGCCAGCATTAGGGACAGGGGAGCGGGGGAGCTGTTTTTT. It translates to CASIRDRGAGELFF.

The chain employs TRBV5-1 and TRBJ2-1; the D gene is possibly TRBD1 (6 bases). CDR1 is SGHRS and CDR2 is YFSETQ in the germline V gene. There are 11 residues in the CDR3. Trimming took 3 bases from V and 16 from J, leaving 14 bases between them. Here the CDR3 DNA reads TGCGCCAGCAGCTCGTCCCGGGACACCTTCTTC. Protein product: CASSSSRDTFF.

The chain combines TRBV6-5 with TRBJ1-2, with D perhaps matching TRBD1 (5 bases). The V end was cut by 2 bases, the J end by 4 bases, with 14 bases between. This CDR3 is 15 amino acids long. The germline gives CDR1 MNHEY, CDR2 SVGAGI. Written as DNA, the CDR3 is TGTGCCAGCAGTTACGTGTCAGGGCGTAGCTATGGCTACACCTTC. This sequence encodes CASSYVSGRSYGYTF.

The genes are TRBV5-8 and TRBJ2-7; 9 nucleotides align to TRBD2. The V gene end was trimmed by 5 bases and the J gene end by 0 bases; junction bases not matched to a gene: 3. Germline CDR1 is SGHTS and CDR2 is YDEGEE. The CDR3 runs 14 residues. The CDR3 DNA follows: TGTGCCAGCAGGACTAGCGGAAGCTCCTACGAGCAGTACTTC. It codes for CASRTSGSSYEQYF.

This clone showed up just a few times. The rearrangement uses TRBV6-5 and TRBJ1-1, with D maybe TRBD1 (5 bases). The CDR3 is 11 amino acids. V gave up 2 bases and J gave up 9 bases, with 7 bases separating them. Germline values: CDR1 MNHEY, CDR2 SVGAGI. CDR3 coding DNA: TGTGCCAGCAGTTACGGGGGACAAGCTTTCTTT. Its translation is CASSYGGQAFF.

The chain carries TRBV4-3 and TRBJ1-3, with D hard to call. Per germline, CDR1 LGHNA and CDR2 YSLEER. The CDR3 contains 17 residues. Trimming pared 4 bases from V and 4 bases from J, leaving 20 bases between. CDR3 in DNA: TGCGCCAGCAGCCGAAATGCAATGGAGGTGTTAGGAAACACCATATATTTT. This codes for CASSRNAMEVLGNTIYF.

The rearrangement joins TRBV11-2 to TRBJ1-3, with D unresolved. With 5 bases removed from V and 3 bases from J, the gap between germline ends came to 8 bases. The CDR3 consists of 13 residues. Germline-derived CDR1 and CDR2 are SGHAT and FQNNGV. The CDR3 sequence: CASSLGFGNTIYF. The CDR3 nucleotides are TGTGCCAGCAGCCTCGGATTTGGAAACACCATATATTTT.

V gene TRBV7-9 combines with J gene TRBJ2-1; TRBD1 agrees at 7 bases. Germline-derived CDR1 and CDR2 are SEHNR and FQNEAQ (reference sequence). Trimming took 5 bases from V and 1 from J; bases not matched to a gene: 5. This CDR3 region has 15 residues. The CDR3 loop reads CASSTTGFSYNEQFF. The CDR3 DNA follows: TGTGCCAGCAGCACGACAGGGTTTTCCTACAATGAGCAGTTCTTC.

Here the CDR3 reads CASSLLGDYYGYTF. Here the CDR3 DNA reads TGTGCCAGCAGCTTACTGGGTGATTACTATGGCTACACCTTC. V gene TRBV7-9 combines with J gene TRBJ1-2; D is uncertain. Trimming cost V 2 bases and J 3 bases, with 10 bases left between them. This CDR3 comprises 14 residues. CDR1 SEHNR and CDR2 FQNEAQ come from the germline V gene (reference sequence).

The chain joins TRBV6-6 to TRBJ2-7; D gene unclear. Germline CDR1 reads MNHNY; CDR2 reads SVGAGI (reference sequence). The CDR3 is 16 amino acids. Trimming removed 0 bases from V and 0 bases from J, with 12 bases in between. The DNA of the CDR3 is TGTGCCAGCAGTTACTCGTTTACGGGCCGCTCCTACGAGCAGTACTTC. This codes for CASSYSFTGRSYEQYF.

V usage is TRBV5-6 and J usage is TRBJ2-3; TRBD1 aligns across 7 bases. Germline CDR1 is SGHDT and CDR2 is YYEEEE. CDR3 length: 16 residues. V lost 3 bases and J lost 0; bases outside the gene matches: 7. CDR3: CASSSGQRTSTDTQYF. CDR3 nucleotides: TGTGCCAGCAGCTCGGGACAGAGAACTAGCACAGATACGCAGTATTTT.

The V gene is TRBV7-2, the J gene TRBJ1-1; possible D gene TRBD1, 6 bases. Trimming stripped 4 bases from V and 7 bases from J, with 10 bases between. The CDR3 is 12 amino acids. CDR1 and CDR2 (germline): SGHTA, FQGNSA. The CDR3 DNA is TGTGCCAGCAGCTCGGGGGACATTGAAGCTTTCTTT. Protein product: CASSSGDIEAFF.